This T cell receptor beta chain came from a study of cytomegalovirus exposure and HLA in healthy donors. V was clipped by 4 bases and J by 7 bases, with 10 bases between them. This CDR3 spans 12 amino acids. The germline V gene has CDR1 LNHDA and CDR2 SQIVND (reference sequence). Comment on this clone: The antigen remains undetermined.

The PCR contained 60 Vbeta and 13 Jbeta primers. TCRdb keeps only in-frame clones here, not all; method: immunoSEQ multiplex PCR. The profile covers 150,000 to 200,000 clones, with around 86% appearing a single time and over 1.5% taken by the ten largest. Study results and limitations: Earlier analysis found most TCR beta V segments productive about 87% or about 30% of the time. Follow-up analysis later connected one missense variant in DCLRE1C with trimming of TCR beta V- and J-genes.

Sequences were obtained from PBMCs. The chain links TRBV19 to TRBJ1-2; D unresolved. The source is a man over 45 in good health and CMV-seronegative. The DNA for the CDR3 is TGTGCCAGTAGTACCCAATGGCCTGGCTACACCTTC. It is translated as CASSTQWPGYTF.